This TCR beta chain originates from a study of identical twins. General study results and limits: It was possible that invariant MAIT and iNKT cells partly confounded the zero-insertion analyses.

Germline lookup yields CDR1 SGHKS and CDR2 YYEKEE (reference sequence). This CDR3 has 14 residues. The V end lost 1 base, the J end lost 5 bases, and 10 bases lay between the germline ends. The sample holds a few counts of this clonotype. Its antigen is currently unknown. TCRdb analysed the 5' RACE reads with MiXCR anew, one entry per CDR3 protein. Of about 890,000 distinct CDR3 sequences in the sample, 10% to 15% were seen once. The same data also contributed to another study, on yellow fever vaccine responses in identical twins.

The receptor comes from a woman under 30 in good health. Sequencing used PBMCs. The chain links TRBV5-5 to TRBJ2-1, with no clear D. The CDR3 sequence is CASSLYLGHNEQFF. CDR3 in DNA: TGTGCCAGCAGCTTGTATCTCGGGCACAATGAGCAGTTCTTC. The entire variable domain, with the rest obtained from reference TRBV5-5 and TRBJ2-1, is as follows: DAGVTQSPTHLIKTRGQQVTLRCSPISGHKSVSWYQQVLGQGPQFIFQYYEKEERGRGNFPDRFSARQFPNYSSELNVNALLLGDSALYLCASSLYLGHNEQFFGPGTRLTVL.